A single sample gave rise to the 25 T cell receptor beta chains below, sequenced in a study of cytomegalovirus exposure and HLA in healthy donors. Data came from immunoSEQ multiplex PCR; TCRdb stores just in-frame clones and leaves some out. The sample shows 150,000 to 200,000 clones, about 90% of them seen only once. The material sequenced was PBMCs. Receptors were obtained from a woman aged 18 to 35 in good health and CMV-seropositive.

The V call is TRBV6-6, the J call TRBJ1-2; a weak D match, TRBD1 (6 bases). The CDR3 is 14 residues long. Germline loops: CDR1 MNHNY, CDR2 SVGAGI (reference sequence). Trimming took 4 bases from V and 8 from J, leaving 17 bases between them. CDR3 loop: CASSFPSGVYGYTF. Here the CDR3 DNA reads TGTGCCAGCAGTTTCCCGTCAGGGGTCTACGGCTACACCTTC.

The rearrangement links TRBV29-1 to TRBJ2-3, with 10 bases identical to TRBD1. Germline values: CDR1 SQVTM, CDR2 ANQGSEA. CDR3 length: 16 amino acids. V trimming: 7 bases; J trimming: 5 bases; junction bases outside the gene matches: 15. The CDR3 DNA reads as TGCAGCGCCATTGGGCGGGTGACAGGGGGCATAGATACGCAGTATTTT. Its translation: CSAIGRVTGGIDTQYF.

V is TRBV4-1 and J is TRBJ2-6; 11 bases match TRBD1. Germline V CDR1 and CDR2: MGHRA, YSYEKL. The CDR3 extends over 16 amino acids. The junction had 1 base not matched to a gene; V was cut back by 4 bases and J by 2 bases. This CDR3 reads CASSRTGGPGANVLTF. The CDR3 region has the DNA TGCGCCAGCAGCCGGACAGGGGGCCCTGGGGCCAACGTCCTGACTTTC.

This clone has just a few counts. The chain links TRBV2 to TRBJ2-7; no definite D call. The CDR3 is made up of 12 amino acids. Germline assignment: CDR1 SNHLY and CDR2 FYNNEI. V was cut by 2 bases and J by 2 bases, with 4 bases left in between. The CDR3 DNA reads as TGTGCCAGCAGTGAACGAGCCTACGAGCAGTACTTC. Its translation is CASSERAYEQYF.

The gene calls are TRBV14 and TRBJ1-3; TRBD1 is a possible D gene (5 bases). Germline values: CDR1 SGHDN, CDR2 FVKESK. This CDR3 is 16 amino acids long. V dropped 3 bases and J dropped 0 bases, with 12 bases sitting between them. Written as DNA, the CDR3 is TGTGCCAGCAGCCAGGCGGGGGACTTCTCTGGAAACACCATATATTTT. Its translation: CASSQAGDFSGNTIYF.

V and J are TRBV6-4 and TRBJ1-1; 9 bases match TRBD1. This CDR3 has 13 amino acids. Germline V gives CDR1 MRHNA, CDR2 SNTAGT. V shed 6 bases, J shed 7 bases, and the junction held 6 bases outside the gene matches. The CDR3 nucleotides are TGTGCCAGCAGCGAGGACAGGGGAGATGAAGCTTTCTTT. Translating gives CASSEDRGDEAFF.

The CDR3 nucleotides are TGCGCCAGCAGCACACTAGCGGGAGACCTATCCTACGAGCAGTACTTC. Translation: CASSTLAGDLSYEQYF. The J gene is TRBJ2-7, the V gene TRBV5-1, with 11 bases matching TRBD2. The V gene end was trimmed by 4 bases and the J gene end by 1 base; junction bases not matched to a gene: 7. This CDR3 has 16 amino acids. The V gene's germline CDR1 is SGHRS and CDR2 YFSETQ. The variable domain in full, completed from reference TRBV5-1 and TRBJ2-7, reads KAGVTQTPRYLIKTRGQQVTLSCSPISGHRSVSWYQQTPGQGLQFLFEYFSETQRNKGNFPGRFSGRQFSNSRSEMNVSTLELGDSALYLCASSTLAGDLSYEQYFGPGTRLTVT.

The V gene is TRBV5-6, the J gene TRBJ2-2, with no clear D. The CDR3 consists of 12 residues. Per the germline V gene, CDR1 is SGHDT and CDR2 is YYEEEE. V was trimmed by 4 bases and J by 4 bases, leaving 5 bases between them. This CDR3 is CASSRLTGELFF. CDR3 DNA sequence: TGTGCCAGCAGCCGACTCACCGGGGAGCTGTTTTTT. Full variable domain (remainder filled in from reference TRBV5-6 and TRBJ2-2): DAGVTQSPTHLIKTRGQQVTLRCSPKSGHDTVSWYQQALGQGPQFIFQYYEEEERQRGNFPDRFSGHQFPNYSSELNVNALLLGDSALYLCASSRLTGELFFGEGSRLTVL.

Points on this clone: Other DNA sequences in the same sample also yield this CDR3. This sequence joins TRBV27 and TRBJ1-6; tentatively, D is TRBD1 (6 bases). The CDR3 loop spans 14 amino acids. Trimming removed 6 bases at V and 6 bases at J, with 12 bases between. Germline loops: CDR1 MNHEY, CDR2 SMNVEV (reference sequence). As DNA, the CDR3 is TGTGCCAGCAGCTTGGTAGGGGGTAATTCACCCCTCCACTTT. Protein: CASSLVGGNSPLHF.

The V gene is TRBV7-8, the J gene TRBJ2-5, with D perhaps TRBD1 (5 bases). With 5 bases removed from V and 2 bases from J, the gap between germline ends came to 9 bases. The V gene's germline CDR1 is SGHVS and CDR2 FQNEAQ. The CDR3 is made up of 13 amino acids. The CDR3 DNA follows: TGTGCCAGCAGCCCCAGGGTTCAAGAGACCCAGTACTTC. This translates into CASSPRVQETQYF.

This clone was seen just once. The rearrangement uses TRBV14 and TRBJ2-3; 12 bases align to TRBD1. The CDR3 is 18 amino acids. Germline V lookup: CDR1 SGHDN, CDR2 FVKESK. V was pared by 0 bases and J by 4 bases, with 8 bases of the junction left unmatched. CDR3 nucleotides: TGTGCCAGCAGCCAAGAATTCCCCGGGACAGGGGGCCCAGATACGCAGTATTTT. This encodes CASSQEFPGTGGPDTQYF.

This clone was observed a single time. The chain recombines TRBV14 with TRBJ2-5, with 14 bases that match TRBD2. Germline V lookup: CDR1 SGHDN, CDR2 FVKESK. The CDR3 covers 16 residues. V gave up 1 base and J gave up 4 bases; unmatched junction bases: 2. The CDR3 nucleotides are TGTGCCAGCAGCCAAGTCGGGACTAGCGGGGGAGAGACCCAGTACTTC. Amino acid sequence: CASSQVGTSGGETQYF. The full variable domain, rest sourced from reference TRBV14 and TRBJ2-5, is EAGVTQFPSHSVIEKGQTVTLRCDPISGHDNLYWYRRVMGKEIKFLLHFVKESKQDESGMPNNRFLAERTGGTYSTLKVQPAELEDSGVYFCASSQVGTSGGETQYFGPGTRLLVL.

This clone was found many times. This rearrangement joins TRBV7-2 to TRBJ1-1, with a possible D match to TRBD1 (5 bases). V lost 1 base and J 5 bases, leaving 14 bases between the germline ends. Germline CDR1 reads SGHTA; CDR2 reads FQGNSA. This CDR3 spans 15 amino acids. CDR3 DNA sequence: TGTGCCAGCAGCTTAGGCGGGGGGGAGAGAACTGAAGCTTTCTTT. Its translation is CASSLGGGERTEAFF.

CDR3 loop: CASSPPSGGGSDTQYF. In DNA, the CDR3 is TGCGCCAGCAGCCCGCCTAGCGGGGGGGGATCAGATACGCAGTATTTT. This chain links TRBV5-1 with TRBJ2-3; 12 bases map to TRBD2. Germline lookup yields CDR1 SGHRS and CDR2 YFSETQ. With V trimmed by 4 bases and J by 4 bases, 7 bases remained unmatched. The CDR3 is 16 residues long.

The chain uses TRBV5-4 and TRBJ1-3; TRBD1 is a possible D gene (6 bases). V lost 2 bases and J 8 bases, leaving 17 bases between the germline ends. This CDR3 has 15 amino acids. Germline V gene sequence: CDR1 SGHNT, CDR2 YYREEE (reference sequence). The CDR3 region has the DNA TGTGCCAGCAGCTTCCCGGGGGGCCCTGAGGACACCATATATTTT. This codes for CASSFPGGPEDTIYF.

V usage is TRBV6-1 and J usage is TRBJ2-1; the D gene is possibly TRBD1 (6 bases). V dropped 7 bases and J dropped 7 bases, with 20 bases sitting between them. CDR1 and CDR2 from the germline V gene are MNHNS and SASEGT. The CDR3 runs 15 residues. CDR3 residues: CASNHKTGSWNEQFF. Here the CDR3 DNA reads TGTGCCAGCAACCATAAGACAGGATCGTGGAATGAGCAGTTCTTC.

The chain links TRBV28 to TRBJ1-1, with TRBD1 matching over 8 bases. Trimming took 1 base from V and 11 from J; bases not matched to a gene: 9. This CDR3 has 14 residues. The V gene's germline CDR1 is MDHEN and CDR2 SYDVKM. This CDR3 is CASSLFRPGGMAFF. The DNA of the CDR3 is TGTGCCAGCAGTTTATTTCGCCCAGGGGGCATGGCTTTCTTT.

This rearrangement joins TRBV28 to TRBJ2-1; D gene ambiguous. This CDR3 is 12 amino acids long. CDR1 is MDHEN and CDR2 is SYDVKM in the germline V gene. V was trimmed by 2 bases and J by 9 bases, leaving 8 bases between them. In DNA, the CDR3 is TGTGCCAGCAGTTTAGGGCCGACTGAGCAGTTCTTC. As protein: CASSLGPTEQFF.

The CDR3 region is CASRHVPGEKLFF. The CDR3 DNA is TGTGCCAGCAGACACGTGCCGGGGGAAAAACTGTTTTTT. The chain combines TRBV6-5 with TRBJ1-4; D unresolved. The V end lost 6 bases, the J end lost 8 bases, and 13 bases lay between the germline ends. Germline CDR1 reads MNHEY; CDR2 reads SVGAGI. This CDR3 is built from 13 residues.

This chain connects TRBV27 to TRBJ1-5, with 8 positions matching TRBD1. After removal of 5 bases from V and 7 bases from J, the junction contained 10 bases not matched to a gene. CDR3 size: 15 residues. The germline V gene has CDR1 MNHEY and CDR2 SMNVEV (reference sequence). In nucleotides, the CDR3 is TGTGCCAGCAGTAACACGGCACAGGGGGACCAGCCCCAGCATTTT. Amino acids: CASSNTAQGDQPQHF.

The CDR3 sequence is CASSLTGTSAYEQYF. The CDR3 DNA is TGTGCCAGCAGTCTGACCGGGACTAGCGCGTACGAGCAGTACTTC. The chain joins TRBV28 to TRBJ2-7; TRBD2 aligns across 10 bases. Germline CDR1 reads MDHEN; CDR2 reads SYDVKM. The CDR3 is 15 amino acids. V shed 5 bases and J 4 bases; nucleotides not matched to a gene: 8.

The V gene is TRBV12-5, the J gene TRBJ2-5; 10 nucleotides match TRBD1. CDR3 size: 15 residues. After removal of 6 bases from V and 5 bases from J, the junction contained 9 bases not matched to a gene. Germline loops: CDR1 LGHNT, CDR2 FRNRAP. The chain's CDR3 is CASGTDRGSWETQYF. For the CDR3, the DNA is TGTGCTAGTGGCACGGACAGGGGGAGTTGGGAGACCCAGTACTTC.

V is TRBV4-3 and J is TRBJ1-3; TRBD1 matches at 9 bases. The J segment lost 2 bases and the V segment lost 0 bases, leaving 5 bases of the junction unmatched. Germline lookup yields CDR1 LGHNA and CDR2 YSLEER. The CDR3 runs 17 residues. This chain's CDR3 is CASSQDFTGGTGNTIYF. CDR3 bases: TGCGCCAGCAGCCAAGATTTCACAGGGGGCACTGGAAACACCATATATTTT.

The chain links TRBV28 to TRBJ1-2, with unresolved D. This CDR3 is built from 14 residues. Trimming took 3 bases from V and 3 from J, leaving 11 bases between them. Germline loops: CDR1 MDHEN, CDR2 SYDVKM. The CDR3: CASSLRAQYYGYTF. The CDR3 region has the DNA TGTGCCAGCAGTTTGAGGGCCCAATACTATGGCTACACCTTC.

The V gene is TRBV7-2, the J gene TRBJ2-7, with D tentatively TRBD1 (6 bases). Germline V gene sequence: CDR1 SGHTA, CDR2 FQGNSA. Deletions cut 0 bases from V and 7 bases from J, with 16 bases between. The CDR3 has 15 amino acids. This CDR3 is CASSLAGGGTWEQYF. As DNA, the CDR3 is TGTGCCAGCAGCTTAGCAGGGGGTGGAACTTGGGAGCAGTACTTC. The whole variable domain, remainder taken from reference TRBV7-2 and TRBJ2-7, is GAGVSQSPSNKVTEKGKDVELRCDPISGHTALYWYRQSLGQGLEFLIYFQGNSAPDKSGLPSDRFSAERTGGSVSTLTIQRTQQEDSAVYLCASSLAGGGTWEQYFGPGTRLTVT.